Below, 27 T cell receptor beta chains from the same sample are listed, as sequenced in a study of blood T cell repertoires in COVID-19. TCRdb's table, derived via immunoSEQ multiplex PCR, lists solely in-frame clones and lacks some. The data hold 84,000 or so clones, with approximately 85% observed a single time. Sequencing was done on a sample of peripheral blood. These TCRs come from an older man with acute or convalescent COVID-19.

This clone was seen once. The chain links TRBV21-1 to TRBJ1-2; TRBD1 is taken as the D call from the table, unchecked against the DNA. TRBV21-1 is a pseudogene segment. CDR3 length equals 15 residues. In DNA form, the CDR3 reads TGTGCCAGCAGCATCCGTCAGGGGGGTAACTATGGCTACACCTTC. Protein product: CASSIRQGGNYGYTF.

The chain uses TRBV2 and TRBJ2-3, with 9 positions matching TRBD2. The CDR3 covers 14 residues. J lost 4 bases, V lost 4 bases, and 3 bases had no gene match. Germline lookup yields CDR1 SNHLY and CDR2 FYNNEI. CDR3 sequence: CASSVGLAPDTQYF. CDR3 coding DNA: TGTGCCAGCAGTGTGGGACTAGCCCCAGATACGCAGTATTTT.

This chain links TRBV7-3 with TRBJ2-7; 8 bases line up with TRBD1. The CDR3 covers 13 residues. V was clipped by 5 bases and J by 5 bases; unmatched bases: 5. The germline V gene has CDR1 SGHTA and CDR2 FQGTGA. CDR3 bases: TGTGCCAGCAGCGTTCGACAGGGGAACGAGCAGTACTTC. This codes for CASSVRQGNEQYF. Full variable domain (remainder filled in from reference TRBV7-3 and TRBJ2-7): GAGVSQTPSNKVTEKGKYVELRCDPISGHTALYWYRQSLGQGPEFLIYFQGTGAADDSGLPNDRFFAVRPEGSVSTLKIQRTERGDSAVYLCASSVRQGNEQYFGPGTRLTVT.

This clone was seen just once. V usage is TRBV4-3 and J usage is TRBJ2-3; D gene uncertain. The germline V gene has CDR1 LGHNA and CDR2 YSLEER. V was pared by 0 bases and J by 1 base, with 8 bases between. The CDR3 sequence is 15 residues long. The CDR3 spells CASSQDGARTDTQYF. DNA of the CDR3: TGCGCCAGCAGCCAAGATGGAGCCCGCACAGATACGCAGTATTTT.

The rearrangement uses TRBV7-9 and TRBJ1-4, with a possible D match to TRBD1 (5 bases). This CDR3 spans 15 amino acids. Trimming left V 3 bases short and J 10 bases short, with 18 bases between. Germline V CDR1 and CDR2: SEHNR, FQNEAQ (reference sequence). The CDR3: CASSLIYTSQGKLFF. For the CDR3, the DNA is TGTGCCAGCAGCTTGATCTACACGAGTCAGGGAAAACTGTTTTTT.

The chain combines TRBV7-6 with TRBJ2-7; TRBD1 is a possible D gene (5 bases). Trimming removed 5 bases from V and 6 bases from J, with 20 bases in between. Germline V gene lookup returns CDR1 SGHVS and CDR2 FNYEAQ. The CDR3 runs to 15 residues. For the CDR3, the DNA is TGTGCCAGCAGCCCCACTGAAAGGGGCCTGCGCGAGCAGTACTTC. This translates into CASSPTERGLREQYF.

This clone has just a few counts. The chain carries TRBV5-1 and TRBJ1-1; D gene uncertain. The length of the CDR3 is 13 residues. CDR1 is SGHRS, CDR2 YFSETQ, per germline. The V gene lost 2 bases and the J gene lost 0 bases, with 5 bases spanning the gap. The CDR3 loop is CASSFRVNTEAFF. The CDR3 bases are TGCGCCAGCAGCTTTCGGGTGAACACTGAAGCTTTCTTT. Variable domain in full (rest from reference TRBV5-1 and TRBJ1-1): KAGVTQTPRYLIKTRGQQVTLSCSPISGHRSVSWYQQTPGQGLQFLFEYFSETQRNKGNFPGRFSGRQFSNSRSEMNVSTLELGDSALYLCASSFRVNTEAFFGQGTRLTVV.

The chain combines TRBV5-1 with TRBJ2-7; 9 bases match TRBD1. The ends lost 4 bases at V and 3 bases at J; junction bases unmatched: 14. Germline CDR1 reads SGHRS; CDR2 reads YFSETQ. This CDR3 comprises 17 residues. The CDR3 region is CASSLSRTGTGIYEQYF. CDR3 nucleotides: TGCGCCAGCAGCCTCTCTCGGACCGGGACAGGGATCTACGAGCAGTACTTC.

This chain uses TRBV2 with TRBJ1-6; D possibly corresponds to TRBD1 (6 bases). V dropped 7 bases and J dropped 4 bases, with 14 bases sitting between them. Germline CDR1 reads SNHLY; CDR2 reads FYNNEI. The CDR3 sequence is 15 residues long. Written as DNA, the CDR3 is TGTGCCAGCACCCCTTCAGGGGAATATAATTCACCCCTCCACTTT. This translates into CASTPSGEYNSPLHF.

The table lists this clone with a count of one. The chain recombines TRBV3-1 (or the pseudogene TRBV3-2) with TRBJ2-6, with D unclear. The CDR3 runs 18 residues. With 0 bases removed from V and 2 bases from J, the gap between germline ends came to 14 bases. Germline assignment: CDR1 LGHDT and CDR2 YNNKEL (reference sequence). Written as DNA, the CDR3 is TGTGCCAGCAGCCAAGACAGGTCCGCCCGCCCTGGGGCCAACGTCCTGACTTTC. Amino acid sequence: CASSQDRSARPGANVLTF.

The chain is built from TRBV28 and TRBJ2-2; 8 bases map to TRBD1. V shed 5 bases and J 5 bases; nucleotides not matched to a gene: 10. The CDR3 contains 16 residues. Germline V gene data show CDR1 as MDHEN and CDR2 as SYDVKM. CDR3 protein: CASSQGGQVLTGELFF. CDR3 sequence (DNA): TGTGCCAGCAGTCAAGGGGGACAGGTTCTAACCGGGGAGCTGTTTTTT.

The V call is TRBV20-1, the J call TRBJ1-2; D unresolved. The germline V and J ends were trimmed by 2 bases and 4 bases, with 5 bases remaining between them. Germline CDR1 and CDR2: DFQATT and SNEGSKA (reference sequence). The length of the CDR3 is 11 residues. This chain's CDR3 is CSARYSYGYTF. For the CDR3, the DNA is TGCAGTGCTAGATACAGCTATGGCTACACCTTC.

This clone was seen once. This chain connects TRBV27 to TRBJ2-2; 7 bases match TRBD2. Germline V gene sequence: CDR1 MNHEY, CDR2 SMNVEV (reference sequence). This CDR3 is built from 16 residues. The V gene end was trimmed by 7 bases and the J gene end by 7 bases; junction bases not matched to a gene: 15. The CDR3 DNA is TGTGCCAGCACCCATAGCCTAGCTAGCGGTTACGGGGAGCTGTTTTTT. Encoded protein: CASTHSLASGYGELFF.

The chain uses TRBV19 and TRBJ1-2; 8 positions match TRBD1. The CDR3 contains 14 residues. Germline V CDR1 and CDR2: LNHDA, SQIVND (reference sequence). Trimming removed 4 bases from V and 6 bases from J; junction bases left unmatched: 7. The chain's CDR3 is CASSKTGVTDGYTF. The CDR3 DNA is TGTGCCAGTAGTAAGACAGGGGTCACAGATGGCTACACCTTC.

The chain couples TRBV6-4 to TRBJ2-2, with TRBD1 matching 7 bases. The CDR3 covers 16 residues. CDR1 and CDR2 from the germline V gene are MRHNA and SNTAGT. V gave up 2 bases and J gave up 3 bases; unmatched junction bases: 6. CDR3 loop: CASSDRDRADTGELFF. The CDR3 DNA reads TGTGCCAGCAGTGACCGTGACAGGGCGGACACCGGGGAGCTGTTTTTT.

This chain uses TRBV29-1 with TRBJ2-1, with D perhaps TRBD1 (6 bases). CDR1 is SQVTM and CDR2 is ANQGSEA in the germline V gene. The CDR3 is 15 amino acids. The V end was cut by 3 bases, the J end by 4 bases, with 16 bases between. CDR3 region: CSVEGAEPLYNEQFF. As DNA, the CDR3 is TGCAGCGTTGAGGGGGCGGAACCTCTGTACAATGAGCAGTTCTTC.

The chain uses TRBV5-8 and TRBJ2-7, with TRBD1 matching 7 bases. From germline, CDR1 is SGHTS and CDR2 YDEGEE. This CDR3 is 13 amino acids long. V gave up 3 bases and J gave up 4 bases; unmatched junction bases: 4. CDR3: CASSSQGEYEQYF. The CDR3 DNA follows: TGTGCCAGCAGCTCTCAGGGGGAATACGAGCAGTACTTC. Filled out from reference TRBV5-8 and TRBJ2-7, the complete variable domain reads EAGVTQSPTHLIKTRGQQATLRCSPISGHTSVYWYQQALGLGLQFLLWYDEGEERNRGNFPPRFSGRQFPNYSSELNVNALELEDSALYLCASSSQGEYEQYFGPGTRLTVT.

This chain links TRBV10-3 with TRBJ2-1; 7 bases line up with TRBD1. Germline assignment: CDR1 ENHRY and CDR2 SYGVKD. The CDR3 is 14 residues long. V shed 3 bases, J shed 8 bases, and the junction held 7 bases outside the gene matches. This CDR3 is CAISEFSQGDEQFF. The CDR3 bases are TGTGCCATCAGTGAATTCTCGCAGGGGGATGAGCAGTTCTTC.

The genes are TRBV3-1 (or the pseudogene TRBV3-2) and TRBJ2-7; TRBD2 agrees at 7 bases. CDR1 LGHDT and CDR2 YNNKEL come from the germline V gene (reference sequence). The CDR3 consists of 13 residues. V dropped 3 bases and J dropped 5; count of bases not matched to a gene: 4. CDR3 DNA sequence: TGTGCCAGCAGCCACTCCGGGACTAACGAGCAGTACTTC. This sequence encodes CASSHSGTNEQYF.

This chain uses TRBV2 with TRBJ1-2, with 10 bases aligning to TRBD1. Trimming took 7 bases from V and 6 from J; bases not matched to a gene: 5. Germline V gene data show CDR1 as SNHLY and CDR2 as FYNNEI. This CDR3 has 13 amino acids. The CDR3 reads CASNRQGADGYTF. The CDR3 coding sequence is TGTGCCAGCAACCGACAGGGGGCGGATGGCTACACCTTC.

This rearrangement joins TRBV18 to TRBJ2-1, with D possibly TRBD2 on 6 matching bases. The CDR3 runs to 16 residues. The V and J ends lost 4 bases and 0 bases respectively, with 13 bases between them. The germline CDR1 and CDR2 sequences are KGHSH and LQKENI. CDR3: CASSLNGGASYNEQFF. The CDR3 DNA reads as TGTGCCAGCTCACTAAATGGCGGGGCCTCCTACAATGAGCAGTTCTTC.

This clone appeared once. The V call is TRBV6-4, the J call TRBJ2-1, with 13 bases matching TRBD2. CDR1 and CDR2 from the germline V gene are MRHNA and SNTAGT. This CDR3 has 16 residues. After removal of 4 bases from V and 4 bases from J, the junction contained 4 bases not matched to a gene. The DNA of the CDR3 is TGTGCCAGCAGTGTTGGGACTAGCGGGACTTACAATGAGCAGTTCTTC. Residues: CASSVGTSGTYNEQFF.

The V call is TRBV7-2, the J call TRBJ2-7, with D unresolved. The CDR3 is made up of 13 amino acids. Germline-derived CDR1 and CDR2 are SGHTA and FQGNSA. Trimming removed 5 bases at V and 5 bases at J, with 13 bases between. CDR3 amino acids: CASSPGWVDEQYF. The DNA for the CDR3 is TGTGCCAGCAGCCCCGGGTGGGTAGACGAGCAGTACTTC.

The CDR3 bases are TGTGCCAGCAGCCCCAGACTAGCCCAGTTCTTC. This codes for CASSPRLAQFF. The chain links TRBV12-3 or TRBV12-4 to TRBJ2-1, with 7 bases fitting TRBD2. Losses at the gene ends were 6 bases for V and 13 bases for J; bases not matched to a gene: 6. CDR3 length: 11 amino acids.

With respect to this clone: Germline and junction disagree at one end, which may indicate a read error. The rearrangement uses TRBV10-2 and TRBJ1-5; 12 bases are shared with TRBD1. Per germline, CDR1 WSHSY and CDR2 SAAADI. The CDR3 consists of 15 residues. The CDR3 sequence is CASTEGTGGLRPQHF. The CDR3 bases are TGCGCCAGCACTGAGGGGACAGGGGGCCTGCGGCCCCAGCATTTT.

The chain uses TRBV24-1 and TRBJ2-7, with D uncertain. Germline lookup yields CDR1 KGHDR and CDR2 SFDVKD. The CDR3 is 13 residues long. Trimming shortened V by 4 bases and J by 4 bases, and 10 bases separated the two germline ends. The CDR3: CATSDTNTYEQYF. The CDR3 nucleotides read TGTGCCACCAGTGACACAAACACGTACGAGCAGTACTTC.

This clone has a handful of counts. The CDR3 coding sequence is TGTGCCAGCAGCCCTCAGGGTTACAGTGAAAAACTGTTTTTT. This translates into CASSPQGYSEKLFF. The rearrangement uses TRBV9 and TRBJ1-4; weak D call: TRBD1 (5 bases). CDR1 is SGDLS and CDR2 is YYNGEE in the germline V gene. CDR3 length equals 14 residues. Trimming pared 4 bases from V and 7 bases from J, leaving 14 bases between. Complete variable domain (other parts from reference TRBV9 and TRBJ1-4): DSGVTQTPKHLITATGQRVTLRCSPRSGDLSVYWYQQSLDQGLQFLIQYYNGEERAKGNILERFSAQQFPDLHSELNLSSLELGDSALYFCASSPQGYSEKLFFGSGTQLSVL.